This T cell receptor (beta chain) is from a study of blood T cell repertoires in COVID-19 (dated by TCRdb to 2018 to 2021). Regarding the research as a whole: Samples from collaborators originated in the United States, Italy and Spain and spanned both the acute and convalescent phases of COVID-19. Where HLA class I and class II types were available, the types were taken from metadata supplied by the sample provider, not from assay-based typing. Samples came from the ongoing ImmuneRACE study (first 160 participants) plus 1,254 subjects from 6 global collaborators. The repertoires were released in a freely available public database meant as a resource for research on the immune response to SARS-CoV-2. Subjects who had been exposed to COVID-19, were actively infected with it, or had recovered from it provided the deeply sampled blood TCRbeta repertoires that made up the dataset. Sample metadata almost always included a de-identified subject ID, COVID-19 status, age in years and sex. The material from the prospective study consisted of cDNA or gDNA derived from T cells, B-cell-depleted T cells, or PBMCs.

To note about this clone: There is no known antigen for this receptor. Base qualities are not at hand, and no much larger clone is one base apart.

TCRbeta CDR3 regions were amplified from genomic DNA by means of the immunoSEQ Assay, a bias-controlled multiplex PCR. Turning to the authors' computational methods: Within the assay, amplification of reference gene primers was used to estimate how many nucleated cells each sample contained. To quantify the absolute abundance of each unique TCRbeta CDR3 rearrangement, sequence reads were collapsed and filtered. Productive Simpson clonality was computed per sample as the square root of Simpson's diversity index over productive rearrangements. The source is immuneACCESS, and TCRdb retained only in-frame sequences with V and J called. Part of the clones is not carried over; for the studies checked, unresolved V genes explain less than half of this, and the remainder is unexplained. The D gene and trimming were derived from the DNA, and the V and J assignments and clone size from that table. The sample table records some 70,000 clones; roughly 77% of these occur just once. Clones ranked in the top ten supply around 0.91% of the sample.

The CDR3 contains 15 residues, cysteine and phenylalanine counted. Here the CDR3 DNA is all that survives: 45 bases in frame from base 1. V is pared back by 5 bases and J by 5 bases, with 13 bases lying between the germline termini. From the germline V gene, CDR1 is SGHAT and CDR2 is FQNNGV. General study outcomes and caveats: The amount of clinical and demographic metadata varied by source and participant and was provided uncurated.

Collaborating institutions collected whole blood in K2EDTA tubes following their own protocols. For TCRbeta analysis, collaborator samples were shipped as frozen whole blood, as isolated PBMCs, or as DNA extracted from either sample type. The clonotype originates from a woman aged 70-85 years with acute or convalescent COVID-19. Specimen: peripheral blood. The chain employs TRBV11-2 and TRBJ1-6; matching of 5 bases hints at TRBD1 as the D gene. CDR3 sequence: CASSPATGDNSPLHF. The DNA sequence follows: TGTGCCAGCAGCCCTGCCACGGGGGATAATTCACCCCTCCACTTT. The CDR3 plus the reference TRBV11-2 and TRBJ1-6 genes for the other parts give the full variable domain: EAGVAQSPRYKIIEKRQSVAFWCNPISGHATLYWYQQILGQGPKLLIQFQNNGVVDDSQLPKDRFSAERLKGVDSTLKIQPAKLEDSAVYLCASSPATGDNSPLHFGNGTRLTVT.